One and the same sample provided the 30 T cell receptor beta chains below, sequenced in a study of blood T cell repertoires in COVID-19. TCRdb's table, derived via immunoSEQ multiplex PCR, lists solely in-frame clones and lacks some. The data contain around 200,000 clones, 85% to 90% of them singletons. What was sequenced was peripheral blood. The receptor set was obtained from a man aged 45-60 years with acute or convalescent COVID-19.

CDR3 DNA: TGTGCCAGCAGCGTAGTTCCGACTAGCGGGGTTTTAGAGCAGTTCTTC. It yields the protein CASSVVPTSGVLEQFF. The rearrangement joins TRBV9 to TRBJ2-1, with 11 positions matching TRBD2. The germline V gene has CDR1 SGDLS and CDR2 YYNGEE. CDR3 length: 16 residues. The trim removed 0 bases at V and 10 bases at J, leaving 9 bases unmatched.

The chain uses TRBV5-4 and TRBJ2-7, with TRBD1 matching over 9 bases. In germline, CDR1 is SGHNT, CDR2 YYREEE (reference sequence). The CDR3 loop spans 15 amino acids. J gave up 5 bases and V 5 bases, and 11 bases lay outside the gene matches. DNA of the CDR3: TGTGCCAGCAGTTTGTCGGACAGGGGAAGGAACGAGCAGTACTTC. Translation: CASSLSDRGRNEQYF.

The chain is built from TRBV19 and TRBJ1-2, with 8 bases identical to TRBD1. The CDR3 has 14 residues. Trimming at V came to 6 bases and at J to 2 bases, leaving 5 bases not matched to a gene. The germline V gene encodes CDR1 LNHDA and CDR2 SQIVND (reference sequence). CDR3 DNA sequence: TGTGCCAGTAGCTCACAGGGGGGGAACTATGGCTACACCTTC. Amino acids: CASSSQGGNYGYTF.

This sequence joins TRBV7-9 and TRBJ2-7; possible D gene TRBD2, 6 bases. The CDR3 totals 15 residues. V gave up 5 bases and J gave up 5 bases, with 19 bases separating them. Germline-derived CDR1 and CDR2 are SEHNR and FQNEAQ (reference sequence). CDR3 sequence: CASSIRREKYDEQYF. CDR3 sequence (DNA): TGTGCCAGCAGCATAAGGAGGGAGAAATATGACGAGCAGTACTTC. Together with reference TRBV7-9 and TRBJ2-7, the CDR3 gives the full variable domain: DTGVSQNPRHKITKRGQNVTFRCDPISEHNRLYWYRQTLGQGPEFLTYFQNEAQLEKSRLLSDRFSAERPKGSFSTLEIQRTEQGDSAMYLCASSIRREKYDEQYFGPGTRLTVT.

The chain employs TRBV15 and TRBJ2-6; tentative D call: TRBD2 (6 bases). The germline gives CDR1 LNHNV, CDR2 YYDKDF (reference sequence). Trimming stripped 4 bases from V and 1 base from J, with 8 bases between. The CDR3 loop spans 15 amino acids. The CDR3 region is CATSTGGSGANVLTF. In DNA form, the CDR3 reads TGTGCCACCAGCACCGGGGGATCTGGGGCCAACGTCCTGACTTTC.

On this clone: The same CDR3 also results from other DNA sequences found in this sample. This chain uses TRBV5-1 with TRBJ1-2, with 7 bases that match TRBD1. The germline V gene has CDR1 SGHRS and CDR2 YFSETQ. The CDR3 runs to 15 residues. V trimming: 0 bases; J trimming: 4 bases; junction bases outside the gene matches: 6. CDR3 loop: CASSLGQGRVYGYTF. CDR3 nucleotides: TGCGCCAGCAGCTTGGGACAGGGTCGGGTCTATGGCTACACCTTC.

The genes are TRBV7-2 and TRBJ2-3; 9 bases line up with TRBD1. Germline V gene lookup returns CDR1 SGHTA and CDR2 FQGNSA. The CDR3 totals 18 residues. J lost 5 bases, V lost 1 base, and 13 bases had no gene match. CDR3 amino acids: CASSLGRWGQGYLDTQYF. In DNA form, the CDR3 reads TGTGCCAGCAGCTTAGGCCGTTGGGGACAGGGCTACTTAGATACGCAGTATTTT.

The V call is TRBV29-1, the J call TRBJ1-2, with 9 bases lining up with TRBD1. Germline V CDR1 and CDR2: SQVTM, ANQGSEA. Trimming removed 8 bases from V and 4 bases from J; junction bases left unmatched: 8. The CDR3 totals 13 residues. CDR3 bases: TGCAGCATTACAGGGGGCATGGGCTATGGCTACACCTTC. Its translation: CSITGGMGYGYTF. The complete variable domain, with remaining parts taken from reference TRBV29-1 and TRBJ1-2, reads SAVISQKPSRDICQRGTSLTIQCQVDSQVTMMFWYRQQPGQSLTLIATANQGSEATYESGFVIDKFPISRPNLTFSTLTVSNMSPEDSSIYLCSITGGMGYGYTFGSGTRLTVV.

V and J are TRBV5-1 and TRBJ2-3; TRBD2 is a possible D gene (7 bases). Germline V lookup: CDR1 SGHRS, CDR2 YFSETQ. CDR3 length: 16 amino acids. Trimming stripped 0 bases from V and 0 bases from J, with 11 bases between. The CDR3 nucleotides are TGCGCCAGCAGCTTGGTTAGGGGGGGTAGCACAGATACGCAGTATTTT. Translating it yields CASSLVRGGSTDTQYF.

CDR3 loop: CASRGQGYTEAFF. The CDR3, as DNA: TGTGCCAGCCGCGGACAGGGCTACACTGAAGCTTTCTTT. V and J are TRBV19 and TRBJ1-1; 8 bases are a match to TRBD1. Trimming at V came to 9 bases and at J to 3 bases, leaving 6 bases not matched to a gene. Germline-derived CDR1 and CDR2 are LNHDA and SQIVND (reference sequence). The CDR3 runs 13 residues.

The CDR3 sequence is CASSPLQGGSQETQYF. DNA of the CDR3: TGTGCCAGCTCACCACTTCAGGGGGGCTCGCAAGAGACCCAGTACTTC. The rearrangement links TRBV18 to TRBJ2-5; TRBD1 might be the D (7 bases). Trimming took off 1 base at V and 2 bases at J, with 14 bases between the two ends. Germline V lookup: CDR1 KGHSH, CDR2 LQKENI. The CDR3 spans 16 residues.

This clone was picked up one time. The rearrangement uses TRBV3-1 (or the pseudogene TRBV3-2) and TRBJ2-1; D is unresolved. V was trimmed by 1 base and J by 6 bases, leaving 10 bases between them. The CDR3 contains 14 residues. Germline CDR1 is LGHDT and CDR2 is YNNKEL (reference sequence). CDR3 coding DNA: TGTGCCAGCAGCCAAGTTTTACGAGGCAATGAGCAGTTCTTC. This translates into CASSQVLRGNEQFF.

The table lists this clone with a count of one. The CDR3 sequence: CASSEAGMGGATTNEKLFF. The CDR3 coding sequence is TGTGCCAGCAGTGAAGCGGGGATGGGGGGGGCGACTACTAATGAAAAACTGTTTTTT. The genes are TRBV6-1 and TRBJ1-4, with D perhaps TRBD1 (6 bases). This CDR3 contains 19 residues. V was clipped by 0 bases and J by 2 bases, with 19 bases between them. Germline assignment: CDR1 MNHNS and CDR2 SASEGT.

This chain connects TRBV6-1 to TRBJ2-1, with D tentatively TRBD1 (6 bases). Germline-derived CDR1 and CDR2 are MNHNS and SASEGT. Trimming took off 4 bases at V and 6 bases at J, with 19 bases between the two ends. The CDR3 consists of 16 residues. CDR3 bases: TGTGCCAGCAGTGGTGGACAGACAAGCTACAGCAATGAGCAGTTCTTC. Its translation is CASSGGQTSYSNEQFF.

The chain uses TRBV30 and TRBJ1-1; 7 positions match TRBD1. In germline, CDR1 is GTSNPN, CDR2 SVGIG (reference sequence). The CDR3 has 15 residues. After removal of 1 base from V and 2 bases from J, the junction contained 7 bases not matched to a gene. CDR3: CAWSGRGRFNTEAFF. Written as DNA, the CDR3 is TGTGCCTGGAGTGGGAGGGGGCGGTTTAACACTGAAGCTTTCTTT.

The V gene is TRBV6-5, the J gene TRBJ1-5, with D perhaps TRBD1 (6 bases). Germline CDR1 and CDR2: MNHEY and SVGAGI. The V end lost 6 bases, the J end lost 0 bases, and 12 bases lay between the germline ends. The CDR3 totals 15 residues. The CDR3 loop reads CASRRQEDSNQPQHF. The CDR3 coding sequence is TGTGCCAGCAGGAGACAGGAGGATAGCAATCAGCCCCAGCATTTT.

To note about this clone: A read error may explain this, as a much larger clone is one base away. The chain uses TRBV5-4 and TRBJ2-3, with D maybe TRBD2 (5 bases). Trimming left V 0 bases short and J 2 bases short, with 7 bases between. The CDR3 consists of 14 residues. Germline V gene sequence: CDR1 SGHNT, CDR2 YYREEE (reference sequence). The CDR3 loop reads CASSLAGNTDTQYF. Here the CDR3 DNA reads TGTGCCAGCAGCTTGGCCGGGAACACAGATACGCAGTATTTT.

This rearrangement joins TRBV5-1 to TRBJ2-1; D is possibly TRBD1 (6 bases). The CDR3 is 15 amino acids. Per germline, CDR1 SGHRS and CDR2 YFSETQ. Between the trimmed V and J ends, which lost 6 bases and 1 base, there was a span of 14 bases. CDR3 DNA: TGCGCCAGCAACTCCGGGACAACATCCTACAATGAGCAGTTCTTC. This codes for CASNSGTTSYNEQFF.

This clone was seen only once. The chain couples TRBV18 to TRBJ2-7, with D possibly TRBD2 on 5 matching bases. The CDR3 length is 13 residues. The V end was cut by 6 bases, the J end by 6 bases, with 15 bases between. Germline V gene data show CDR1 as KGHSH and CDR2 as LQKENI. CDR3 bases: TGTGCCAGCTCCCGTCTCCGGGATTCCGAGCAGTACTTC. Its translation is CASSRLRDSEQYF.

The genes are TRBV4-1 and TRBJ1-4; 10 bases line up with TRBD1. J lost 7 bases, V lost 6 bases, and 5 bases had no gene match. Germline CDR1 and CDR2: MGHRA and YSYEKL. The CDR3 consists of 14 residues. The CDR3 nucleotides read TGCGCCAGCAGTCGGACAGGGGGGGTTGAAAAACTGTTTTTT. This encodes CASSRTGGVEKLFF.

The chain uses TRBV2 and TRBJ1-1; possible D gene TRBD1, 6 bases. This CDR3 has 15 amino acids. From germline, CDR1 is SNHLY and CDR2 FYNNEI. The V gene lost 5 bases and the J gene lost 1 base, with 14 bases spanning the gap. The CDR3 spells CASSPWTVRNTEAFF. The CDR3 coding sequence is TGTGCCAGCAGTCCATGGACAGTACGGAACACTGAAGCTTTCTTT.

The count of this clone is one. This chain joins TRBV5-6 and TRBJ1-1; D is possibly TRBD1 (6 bases). Germline V gives CDR1 SGHDT, CDR2 YYEEEE. CDR3 length equals 16 residues. Trimming cost V 4 bases and J 1 base, with 17 bases left between them. Written as DNA, the CDR3 is TGTGCCAGCAGCCCGGATCAGGGGCTCGGGAACACTGAAGCTTTCTTT. It codes for CASSPDQGLGNTEAFF.

J is TRBJ2-3 and V is TRBV7-8; weak D call: TRBD2 (6 bases). Germline V gene sequence: CDR1 SGHVS, CDR2 FQNEAQ. V lost 6 bases and J 2 bases, leaving 12 bases between the germline ends. CDR3 size: 14 residues. CDR3 sequence (DNA): TGTGCCAGCAGTGCTCGGGGGATCACAGATACGCAGTATTTT. Translation gives CASSARGITDTQYF.

The chain recombines TRBV9 with TRBJ1-3; the D is unclear. CDR3 length: 16 amino acids. Germline V gives CDR1 SGDLS, CDR2 YYNGEE. V lost 0 bases to trimming and J lost 2 bases, with 12 bases between them. This CDR3 is CASSVAIRPAGNTIYF. The CDR3 DNA reads TGTGCCAGCAGCGTAGCTATCAGGCCTGCTGGAAACACCATATATTTT.

The genes are TRBV5-6 and TRBJ1-2, with D perhaps TRBD1 (5 bases). V gave up 2 bases and J gave up 7 bases, with 15 bases separating them. The CDR3 consists of 14 residues. From germline, CDR1 is SGHDT and CDR2 YYEEEE. The CDR3 bases are TGTGCCAGCAGCTTCCCGACAGAGGAAGGTGGCTACACCTTC. It is translated as CASSFPTEEGGYTF.

CDR3 protein: CASSPRTGGGEQYF. In nucleotides, the CDR3 is TGTGCCAGCAGTCCTCGGACAGGGGGCGGCGAGCAGTACTTC. The rearrangement uses TRBV2 and TRBJ2-7; 11 bases are a match to TRBD1. This CDR3 has 14 amino acids. The V gene's germline CDR1 is SNHLY and CDR2 FYNNEI. The ends lost 5 bases at V and 6 bases at J; junction bases unmatched: 6.

V usage is TRBV6-5 and J usage is TRBJ2-5; weak D call: TRBD1 (6 bases). Per germline, CDR1 MNHEY and CDR2 SVGAGI. The CDR3 contains 15 residues. V lost 0 bases to trimming and J lost 7 bases, with 15 bases between them. The CDR3 DNA reads TGTGCCAGCAGTTACTCGGGGCTGGGCAGGGGGACCCAGTACTTC. Protein: CASSYSGLGRGTQYF.

The CDR3 nucleotides are TGTGCCTGGAATACGACAGGGGGCCGAACTGAAGCTTTCTTT. Translated, it gives CAWNTTGGRTEAFF. This sequence joins TRBV30 and TRBJ1-1; TRBD1 matches at 10 bases. Germline V gene lookup returns CDR1 GTSNPN and CDR2 SVGIG (reference sequence). The CDR3 runs to 14 residues. V was clipped by 4 bases and J by 5 bases; unmatched bases: 7.

The rearrangement uses TRBV3-1 (or the pseudogene TRBV3-2) and TRBJ1-5, with D perhaps TRBD1 (6 bases). Germline CDR1 LGHDT, CDR2 YNNKEL (reference sequence). V was cut by 3 bases and J by 6 bases, with 9 bases left in between. There are 13 residues in the CDR3. The chain's CDR3 is CASSHTGFQPQHF. CDR3 DNA sequence: TGTGCCAGCAGCCACACAGGGTTTCAGCCCCAGCATTTT.

Only one count was recorded for this clone. This chain joins TRBV18 and TRBJ1-2; TRBD1 matches 7 bases. This CDR3 is built from 15 residues. The junction had 5 bases not matched to a gene; V was cut back by 0 bases and J by 4 bases. CDR1 is KGHSH, CDR2 LQKENI, per germline. CDR3 region: CASSPPTGQSYGYTF. CDR3 DNA: TGTGCCAGCTCACCACCTACGGGACAGAGCTATGGCTACACCTTC.